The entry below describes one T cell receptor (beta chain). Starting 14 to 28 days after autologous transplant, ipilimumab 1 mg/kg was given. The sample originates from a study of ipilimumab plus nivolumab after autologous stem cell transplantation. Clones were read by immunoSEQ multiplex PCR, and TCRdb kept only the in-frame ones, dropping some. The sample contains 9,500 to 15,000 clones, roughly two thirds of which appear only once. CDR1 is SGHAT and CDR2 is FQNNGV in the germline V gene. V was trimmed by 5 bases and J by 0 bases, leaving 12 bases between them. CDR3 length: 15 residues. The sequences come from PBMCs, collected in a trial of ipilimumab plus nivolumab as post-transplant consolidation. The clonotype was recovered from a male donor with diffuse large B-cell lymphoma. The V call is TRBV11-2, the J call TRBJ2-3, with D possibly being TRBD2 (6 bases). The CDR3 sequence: CASSTLAVSTDTQYF. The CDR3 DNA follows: TGTGCCAGCAGCACCTTAGCGGTTAGCACAGATACGCAGTATTTT.